A single sample gave rise to the 14 T cell receptor beta chains below, sequenced in a study of breast tumors, draining lymph nodes, adjacent tissues (dated by TCRdb to the mid-2010s). The library was prepared using multiplex PCR. The sequencing machine was an Illumina HiSeq 2000. Starting from the raw public reads, TCRdb applied fastp trimming at Q25, assembled clones with MiXCR and retained in-frame beta chains. Each entry merges the rows of one CDR3 protein and shows their most common DNA and genes. The sample table records tens of thousands of distinct CDR3 sequences; 45% to 65% of these occur just once. The ten largest clones represent roughly a fifth of the sample. The sample comprised breast tumor tissue. Receptors were obtained from a female donor with breast cancer. Some clones in this sample may be carry-over from other donors' samples.

CDR3 residues: CSASTRANEKLFF. The CDR3 region has the DNA TGCAGCGCCTCGACAAGGGCTAATGAAAAACTGTTTTTT. The chain is built from TRBV29-1 and TRBJ1-4; D not certain. Germline CDR1 is SQVTM and CDR2 is ANQGSEA. With 7 bases removed from V and 3 bases from J, the gap between germline ends came to 12 bases. The CDR3 is 13 residues long.

Of note for this clonotype: It is likely a read error, because the conserved phenylalanine at the end of the CDR3 is missing. V usage is TRBV20-1 and J usage is TRBJ1-1; D gene uncertain. With 4 bases removed from V and 0 bases from J, the gap between germline ends came to 9 bases. The CDR3 consists of 13 residues. Germline V lookup: CDR1 DFQATT, CDR2 SNEGSKA (reference sequence). CDR3: CSATRTVNTEAFL. CDR3 nucleotides: TGCAGTGCTACCCGGACTGTGAACACTGAAGCTTTCTTG.

In this sample, this clonotype turned up a few times. Relative to the germline gene, one junction end is altered; a read error may explain this. The chain combines TRBV15 with TRBJ2-1; D not certain. CDR3 length equals 13 residues. Per the germline V gene, CDR1 is LNHNV and CDR2 is YYDKDF (reference sequence). DNA for the CDR3: TGTGCCTCCAGCAGAGAGAGTAAGAATGAGCAGCTCTTC. Protein: CASSRESKNEQLF.

Regarding this clonotype: An end of the junction differs from the germline gene, which may be a read error. The V and J genes are TRBV3-1 and TRBJ1-5, with D possibly being TRBD1 (5 bases). CDR1 and CDR2 from the germline V gene are LGHDT and YNNKEL (reference sequence). CDR3 size: 15 residues. The CDR3 sequence is CASSQDRGREQPQHF. The CDR3 DNA reads as TGCGCCAGCAGCCAAGATCGGGGGAGGGAGCAGCCCCAGCATTTT. The full variable domain, completed using reference TRBV3-1 and TRBJ1-5, is DTAVSQTPKYLVTQMGNDKSIKCEQNLGHDTMYWYKQDSKKFLKIMFSYNNKELIINETVPNRFSPKSPDKAHLNLHINSLELGDSAVYFCASSQDRGREQPQHFGDGTRLSIL.

Details on this clonotype: Likely a read error: the CDR3 ends without its conserved phenylalanine or tryptophan. The V call is TRBV7-2, the J call TRBJ2-2; no definite D call. The CDR3 is 14 amino acids. V lost 8 bases, J lost 7 bases, and 17 bases lay in between. In germline, CDR1 is SGHTA, CDR2 FQGNSA. CDR3 nucleotides: TGTGCCAGCCCTCGTGGTCTAGTGGGCGGGGAGCTGTTTTCT. Translating it yields CASPRGLVGGELFS.

The chain joins TRBV7-8 to TRBJ2-5; D may be TRBD1 (6 bases). The V end lost 0 bases, the J end lost 5 bases, and 13 bases lay between the germline ends. The germline CDR1 and CDR2 sequences are SGHVS and FQNEAQ. This CDR3 has 15 residues. CDR3 nucleotide sequence: TGTGCCAGCAGCTTAGCTCAAACAGGGTGGGAGACCCAGTACTTC. Its protein is CASSLAQTGWETQYF.

This clonotype appeared many times. V usage is TRBV10-3 and J usage is TRBJ2-1, with 11 nucleotides matching TRBD2. Germline V lookup: CDR1 ENHRY, CDR2 SYGVKD. V shed 0 bases and J 7 bases; nucleotides not matched to a gene: 5. There are 16 residues in the CDR3. The CDR3 nucleotides read TGTGCCATCAGTGAGTCACTAGCGGGAGCGAGGAATGAGCAGTTCTTC. It yields the protein CAISESLAGARNEQFF.

This chain connects TRBV9 to TRBJ1-6; D unresolved. In germline, CDR1 is SGDLS, CDR2 YYNGEE. This CDR3 contains 13 residues. Trimming removed 5 bases from V and 6 bases from J, with 9 bases in between. CDR3 in DNA: TGTGCCAGCAGTCCGATAGGTAATTCACCCCTCCACTTT. Protein product: CASSPIGNSPLHF.

The chain joins TRBV11-2 to TRBJ2-1, with D uncertain. The CDR3 totals 16 residues. Germline V gives CDR1 SGHAT, CDR2 FQNNGV. The ends were cut back, 3 bases at V and 4 bases at J, with 16 bases in the middle. This CDR3 is CASSLGKETQYNEQFF. As DNA, the CDR3 is TGTGCCAGCAGCTTGGGGAAAGAGACCCAGTACAATGAGCAGTTCTTC.

This clonotype was counted at least ten times. Its ends do not fully match the called genes, so a read error is possible. The rearrangement joins TRBV7-7 to TRBJ2-3; D unresolved. Germline V gene sequence: CDR1 SSHAT, CDR2 FNYEAQ (reference sequence). CDR3 length: 13 amino acids. This CDR3 reads CASSTSDADTQYF. The CDR3 nucleotides are TGTGCTAGCAGCACTTCAGACGCAGATACGCAGTATTTT.

This clonotype is labeled as medium-sized. The chain uses TRBV7-8 and TRBJ1-2, with 7 bases lining up with TRBD1. CDR1 is SGHVS, CDR2 FQNEAQ, per germline. This CDR3 comprises 15 residues. With V trimmed by 3 bases and J by 3 bases, 7 bases remained unmatched. CDR3 loop: CASSLVRQGDYGYTF. The DNA of the CDR3 is TGTGCCAGCAGCTTGGTCCGACAGGGAGACTATGGCTACACCTTC.

This clonotype was counted ten times or more. V and J are TRBV6-2 or TRBV6-3 and TRBJ2-2, with 7 bases lining up with TRBD2. CDR1 and CDR2 from the germline V gene are MNHEY and SVGEGT. The junction had 9 bases not matched to a gene; V was cut back by 6 bases and J by 5 bases. There are 15 residues in the CDR3. As DNA, the CDR3 is TGTGCCAGCAGCCCCCTCTACGGGGGGACCGGGGAGCTGTTTTTT. Amino acids: CASSPLYGGTGELFF.

The chain carries TRBV4-3 and TRBJ1-4; no clear D gene. Trimming pared 3 bases from V and 8 bases from J, leaving 10 bases between. This CDR3 contains 13 residues. Germline values: CDR1 LGHNA, CDR2 YSLEER. The CDR3 loop is CASSQFLGEKLFF. The DNA of the CDR3 is TGCGCCAGCAGCCAGTTTCTTGGGGAAAAACTGTTTTTT.

As for this clonotype: This sequence may be a read error, since a much larger clone differs from it by one base. This chain uses TRBV3-1 with TRBJ2-2; 12 nucleotides align to TRBD1. This CDR3 spans 17 amino acids. Germline V CDR1 and CDR2: LGHDT, YNNKEL (reference sequence). This CDR3 is CASSPRGQGAVTGGLFF. DNA for the CDR3: TGTGCCAGCAGCCCCCGGGGACAGGGGGCGGTCACCGGGGGGCTGTTTTTT.